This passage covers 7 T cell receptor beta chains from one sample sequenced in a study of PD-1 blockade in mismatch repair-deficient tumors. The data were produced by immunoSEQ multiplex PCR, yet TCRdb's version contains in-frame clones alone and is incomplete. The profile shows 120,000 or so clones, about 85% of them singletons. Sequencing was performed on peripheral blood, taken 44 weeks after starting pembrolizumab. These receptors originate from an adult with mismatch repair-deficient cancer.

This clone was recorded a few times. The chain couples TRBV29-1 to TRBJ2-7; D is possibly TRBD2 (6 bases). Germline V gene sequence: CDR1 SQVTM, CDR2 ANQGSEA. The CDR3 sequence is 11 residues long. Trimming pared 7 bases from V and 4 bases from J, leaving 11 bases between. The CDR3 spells CSASEGYEQYF. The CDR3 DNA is TGCAGCGCCTCGGAGGGATACGAGCAGTACTTC.

The CDR3 DNA follows: TGTGCCAGCAGCTTAGAAGTGAACACCGGGGAGCTGTTTTTT. Its protein product is CASSLEVNTGELFF. The V and J genes are TRBV13 and TRBJ2-2; D is uncertain. Trimming pared 1 base from V and 1 base from J, leaving 4 bases between. The CDR3 is 14 residues long. In germline, CDR1 is PRHDT, CDR2 FYEKMQ (reference sequence).

The CDR3 region has the DNA TGTGCCAGCAGTATAGGCTACGAGCAGTACTTC. This translates into CASSIGYEQYF. This chain links TRBV6-5 with TRBJ2-7; D unclear. The V gene lost 5 bases and the J gene lost 3 bases, with 5 bases spanning the gap. CDR1 and CDR2 from the germline V gene are MNHEY and SVGAGI. The CDR3 covers 11 residues.

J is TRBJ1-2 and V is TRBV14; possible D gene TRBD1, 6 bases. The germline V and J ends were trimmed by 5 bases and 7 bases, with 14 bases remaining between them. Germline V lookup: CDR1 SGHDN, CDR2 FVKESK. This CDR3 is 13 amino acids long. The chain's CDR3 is CASSYTGTGGYTF. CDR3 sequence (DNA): TGTGCCAGCAGCTATACAGGGACGGGTGGCTACACCTTC.

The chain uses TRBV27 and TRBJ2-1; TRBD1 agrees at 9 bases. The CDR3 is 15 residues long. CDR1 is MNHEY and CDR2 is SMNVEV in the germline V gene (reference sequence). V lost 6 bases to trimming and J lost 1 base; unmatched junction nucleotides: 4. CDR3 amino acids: CASSGDRESYNEQFF. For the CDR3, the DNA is TGTGCCAGCAGCGGGGACAGGGAGTCCTACAATGAGCAGTTCTTC.

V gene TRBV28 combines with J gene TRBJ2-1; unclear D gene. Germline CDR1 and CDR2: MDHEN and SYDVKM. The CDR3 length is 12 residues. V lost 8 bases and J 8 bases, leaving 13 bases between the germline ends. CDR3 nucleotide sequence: TGTGCCAGCTCCCCCGGTAACGATGAGCAGTTCTTC. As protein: CASSPGNDEQFF.

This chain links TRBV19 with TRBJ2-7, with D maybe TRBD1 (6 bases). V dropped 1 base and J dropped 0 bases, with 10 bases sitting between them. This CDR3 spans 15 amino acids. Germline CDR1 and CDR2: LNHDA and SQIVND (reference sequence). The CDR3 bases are TGTGCCAGTAGTATAGGATCCAGGGGCTCCTACGAGCAGTACTTC. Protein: CASSIGSRGSYEQYF.